Sequencing of this T cell receptor beta chain was carried out in a study of shared clonotypes between healthy human individuals. About this clone itself: This sample also contains other DNA sequences that code for the same CDR3.

The V end was cut by 5 bases, the J end by 4 bases, with 15 bases between. The CDR3 sequence is 15 residues long. Germline values: CDR1 MNHNS, CDR2 SASEGT. Generated by immunoSEQ multiplex PCR, the TCRdb table keeps only in-frame clones and is missing some. The table includes 2,500,000 or so clones, 80% to 95% detected once. The sequenced sample was naive CD4+ T cells from PBMCs. Subset in this sample: CD45RA+ positively selected. The gene calls are TRBV6-1 and TRBJ1-5, with D possibly TRBD1 on 5 matching bases. This sequence was found in a man between 18 and 35 years old in good health. Some clones in this sample may be carry-over from other donors' samples. The CDR3 nucleotides are TGTGCCAGCAGTCCGCCCGGGGGGGGTAATCAGCCCCAGCATTTT. Amino acid sequence: CASSPPGGGNQPQHF.